The rows below give T cell receptor beta chains drawn from one sample of a study of blood T cell repertoires in COVID-19. TCRdb's table, derived via immunoSEQ multiplex PCR, lists solely in-frame clones and lacks some. The table has 140,000 to 150,000 clones, 87% seen once. The sequencing input was PBMCs or T cells enriched from blood (not recorded which). The source of these receptors is a man aged 55 to 70 who had recovered from COVID-19. CDR3s include the opening cysteine and the closing phenylalanine or tryptophan. D genes are given only for firm matches. Only part of the rows carry a size: once, few, many, or a class if the clone is expanded.

J: TRBJ2-5
V: TRBV5-1
size: .
D: .
CDR3: CASSLDYQETQYF
DNA: TGCGCCAGCAGCTTGGACTACCAAGAGACCCAGTACTTC

J: TRBJ1-5
V: TRBV28
size: .
D: TRBD1
CDR3: CASSSSRRGRNQPQHF
DNA: TGTGCCAGCAGTTCATCCCGCAGGGGGAGGAATCAGCCCCAGCATTTT

J: TRBJ2-7
V: TRBV5-5
size: .
D: .
CDR3: CASSLVAGSSYEQYF
DNA: TGTGCCAGCAGCTTGGTGGCGGGTAGCTCCTACGAGCAGTACTTC

J: TRBJ2-1
V: TRBV7-8
size: .
D: .
CDR3: CASGAYNEQFF
DNA: TGTGCCAGCGGGGCGTACAATGAGCAGTTCTTC

J: TRBJ1-5
V: TRBV28
size: .
D: TRBD1
CDR3: CASSLGQGDQPQHF
DNA: TGTGCCAGCAGTTTGGGACAGGGTGATCAGCCCCAGCATTTT

J: TRBJ2-1
V: TRBV21-1
size: .
D: .
CDR3: CAGTPLAGANNEQFF
DNA: TGTGCCGGGACACCCCTAGCGGGAGCTAACAATGAGCAGTTCTTC

J: TRBJ1-1
V: TRBV6-5
size: .
D: .
CDR3: CATAYRDAFF
DNA: TGTGCCACCGCCTACAGGGATGCTTTCTTT

J: TRBJ1-5
V: TRBV28
size: .
D: TRBD1
CDR3: CASSSLAGGQPQHF
DNA: TGTGCCAGCAGTTCACTCGCAGGGGGCCAGCCCCAGCATTTT

J: TRBJ1-4
V: TRBV30
size: .
D: .
CDR3: CAWSRVAGNEKLFF
DNA: TGTGCCTGGAGTAGAGTGGCGGGTAATGAAAAACTGTTTTTT

J: TRBJ2-7
V: TRBV19
size: .
D: .
CDR3: CASSTFLAANSYEQYF
DNA: TGTGCCAGTAGTACTTTCTTAGCGGCAAACTCCTACGAGCAGTACTTC

J: TRBJ2-1
V: TRBV21-1
size: once
D: .
CDR3: CASSNKGLAGGPVSSYNEQFF
DNA: TGTGCCAGCAGCAATAAAGGGCTAGCGGGAGGACCGGTATCCTCCTACAATGAGCAGTTCTTC

J: TRBJ1-6
V: TRBV3-1/TRBV3-2
size: .
D: .
CDR3: CASSLPGSNSPLHF
DNA: TGTGCCAGCAGCCTTCCAGGATCTAATTCACCCCTCCACTTT

J: TRBJ2-7
V: TRBV28
size: .
D: TRBD1
CDR3: CGTGRYEQYF
DNA: TGCGGGACAGGGCGGTACGAGCAGTACTTC

J: TRBJ2-7
V: TRBV5-1
size: .
D: TRBD1
CDR3: CASSTIGQGINEQYF
DNA: TGCGCCAGCAGCACGATCGGACAGGGTATCAACGAGCAGTACTTC

J: TRBJ1-2
V: TRBV28
size: .
D: .
CDR3: CAGGVPNYGYTF
DNA: TGTGCCGGCGGGGTTCCTAACTATGGCTACACCTTC

J: TRBJ2-5
V: TRBV9
size: .
D: TRBD1
CDR3: CASSEGTGETQYF
DNA: TGTGCCAGCAGCGAGGGGACAGGCGAGACCCAGTACTTC

J: TRBJ2-2
V: TRBV7-3
size: .
D: .
CDR3: CASSLKVAAFGTGELFF
DNA: TGTGCCAGCAGCCTAAAGGTAGCGGCGTTCGGCACCGGGGAGCTGTTTTTT

J: TRBJ2-5
V: TRBV29-1
size: .
D: TRBD1
CDR3: CSVKGGETQYF
DNA: TGCAGCGTAAAAGGGGGCGAGACCCAGTACTTC

J: TRBJ2-1
V: TRBV2
size: .
D: TRBD1
CDR3: CASEGQGLDEQFF
DNA: TGTGCCAGCGAGGGACAGGGGTTAGACGAACAGTTCTTC

J: TRBJ2-2
V: TRBV18
size: .
D: .
CDR3: CASSRRGDTGELFF
DNA: TGTGCCAGCTCACGGCGCGGTGACACCGGGGAGCTGTTTTTT

J: TRBJ2-1
V: TRBV20-1
size: .
D: TRBD2
CDR3: CSASGGTSGWDNEQFF
DNA: TGCAGTGCTAGTGGGGGGACTAGCGGATGGGACAATGAGCAGTTCTTC

J: TRBJ2-2
V: TRBV7-3
size: .
D: .
CDR3: CASRAGRGGAPNTGELFF
DNA: TGTGCCAGCAGGGCAGGTAGGGGCGGAGCACCGAACACCGGGGAGCTGTTTTTT

J: TRBJ2-2
V: TRBV18
size: .
D: .
CDR3: CASSPIGGQTNTGELFF
DNA: TGTGCCAGCTCACCTATCGGGGGACAGACGAACACCGGGGAGCTGTTTTTT

J: TRBJ1-5
V: TRBV19
size: .
D: TRBD1
CDR3: CASSIEGTGGGGQPQHF
DNA: TGTGCCAGTAGTATAGAAGGGACAGGGGGCGGCGGTCAGCCCCAGCATTTT

J: TRBJ1-2
V: TRBV7-3
size: .
D: .
CDR3: CASSLDRGLGYTF
DNA: TGTGCCAGCAGCTTAGATAGGGGTTTAGGCTACACCTTC

J: TRBJ1-2
V: TRBV3-1/TRBV3-2
size: once
D: .
CDR3: CASSQGGSFYGYTF
DNA: TGTGCCAGCAGCCAAGGGGGCAGCTTCTATGGCTACACCTTC

J: TRBJ1-1
V: TRBV19
size: .
D: .
CDR3: CASSAWTANTEAFF
DNA: TGTGCCAGTAGTGCCTGGACAGCCAACACTGAAGCTTTCTTT

J: TRBJ1-1
V: TRBV7-2
size: .
D: .
CDR3: CASSLGGMNTEAFF
DNA: TGTGCCAGCAGCCTTGGGGGCATGAACACTGAAGCTTTCTTT

J: TRBJ2-2
V: TRBV5-4
size: .
D: TRBD1
CDR3: CASSLRQGSNGELFF
DNA: TGTGCCAGCAGCCTCCGACAGGGATCGAACGGGGAGCTGTTTTTT

J: TRBJ2-3
V: TRBV10-3
size: .
D: TRBD2
CDR3: CAISTAGGPVPGLGQYF
DNA: TGTGCCATCAGTACGGCGGGAGGGCCCGTCCCCGGTTTAGGCCAGTATTTT

J: TRBJ1-1
V: TRBV14
size: .
D: TRBD1
CDR3: CASSQYRGPTEAFF
DNA: TGTGCCAGCAGCCAGTACAGGGGTCCCACTGAAGCTTTCTTT

J: TRBJ2-5
V: TRBV2
size: .
D: TRBD2
CDR3: CASTGGLGTQETQYF
DNA: TGTGCCAGCACCGGAGGACTAGGAACCCAAGAGACCCAGTACTTC

J: TRBJ2-3
V: TRBV19
size: .
D: .
CDR3: CASSTRQYTQYF
DNA: TGTGCCAGTAGTACTCGACAGTATACGCAGTATTTT

J: TRBJ1-6
V: TRBV5-6
size: .
D: .
CDR3: CASSPLGRAGDSPLHF
DNA: TGTGCCAGCAGCCCGCTGGGGAGGGCTGGGGATTCACCCCTCCACTTT

J: TRBJ2-5
V: TRBV30
size: .
D: TRBD1
CDR3: CAWAGQGPETQYF
DNA: TGTGCCTGGGCGGGACAGGGGCCGGAGACCCAGTACTTC

J: TRBJ1-4
V: TRBV18
size: .
D: TRBD1
CDR3: CASSPRTGGNEKLFF
DNA: TGTGCCAGCTCACCACGGACAGGGGGCAATGAAAAACTGTTTTTT

J: TRBJ2-5
V: TRBV6-2/TRBV6-3
size: .
D: .
CDR3: CASSSPRGFGETQYF
DNA: TGTGCCAGCAGTTCCCCCAGGGGATTCGGAGAGACCCAGTACTTC

J: TRBJ1-1
V: TRBV10-3
size: .
D: TRBD1
CDR3: CAISDPTGVGTEAFF
DNA: TGTGCCATCAGTGACCCGACAGGGGTGGGCACTGAAGCTTTCTTT